Sequencing of this T cell receptor beta chain was carried out in a study of beta chain features in type 1 diabetes. Turning to the study itself: Sorted cells numbering some 110,000,000 were examined across all samples. Overall study results and limits: PCR, the amplification step, might favor shorter templates, equally in patients and controls. There was a moderate but significant shortening of TCRB CDR3s in all four CD4+ subsets of Type 1 diabetes patients.

This clone appeared a few times. Its antigen is undetermined. This CDR3 is 14 amino acids long. Germline V lookup: CDR1 SGHRS, CDR2 YFSETQ. Losses at the gene ends were 2 bases for V and 3 bases for J; bases not matched to a gene: 2. Investigators reverse transcribed all isolated RNA, so they sequenced expressed TCRB transcripts. TCRdb's copy holds only in-frame clones and misses some; the assay was immunoSEQ multiplex PCR. The repertoire includes 240,000 or so clones, around 21% of them detected once, and 0.028% sits in the top ten. The source is a woman in her 40s with type 1 diabetes. Source material: naive CD4+ T cells from blood. The chain uses TRBV5-1 and TRBJ2-1, with 7 positions matching TRBD2. The chain's CDR3 is CASSLAGNYNEQFF. The DNA for the CDR3 is TGCGCCAGCAGCTTAGCGGGAAACTACAATGAGCAGTTCTTC. The whole variable domain, remainder taken from reference TRBV5-1 and TRBJ2-1, is KAGVTQTPRYLIKTRGQQVTLSCSPISGHRSVSWYQQTPGQGLQFLFEYFSETQRNKGNFPGRFSGRQFSNSRSEMNVSTLELGDSALYLCASSLAGNYNEQFFGPGTRLTVL.